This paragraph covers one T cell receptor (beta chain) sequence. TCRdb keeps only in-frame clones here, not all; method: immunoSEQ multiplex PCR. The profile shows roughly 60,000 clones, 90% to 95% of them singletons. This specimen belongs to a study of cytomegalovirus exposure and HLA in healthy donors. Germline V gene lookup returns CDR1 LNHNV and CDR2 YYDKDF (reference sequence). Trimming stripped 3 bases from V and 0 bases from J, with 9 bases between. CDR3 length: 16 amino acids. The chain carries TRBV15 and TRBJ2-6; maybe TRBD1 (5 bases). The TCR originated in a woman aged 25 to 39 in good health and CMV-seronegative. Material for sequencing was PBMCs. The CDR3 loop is CATSRETVSGANVLTF. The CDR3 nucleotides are TGTGCCACCAGCAGGGAGACAGTCTCTGGGGCCAACGTCCTGACTTTC.